A single TCR beta chain is shown here with its context. Its antigen is still unknown. The donors were in the approximately 120-subject validation cohort; that cohort was separate from the roughly 660-subject first cohort. The record originates from a study of cytomegalovirus exposure and HLA in healthy donors. Whole-study findings and limits: The classifier was said to identify cytomegalovirus status with high specificity and sensitivity. Some TCR beta chains (roughly 150 of them) were listed as cytomegalovirus-associated.

The V gene end was trimmed by 0 bases and the J gene end by 3 bases; junction bases not matched to a gene: 2. The CDR3 loop spans 15 amino acids. Germline CDR1 and CDR2: SEHNR and FQNEAQ (reference sequence). TCRdb's copy holds only in-frame clones and misses some; the assay was immunoSEQ multiplex PCR. Among 110,000 or so clones listed, more than 75% were seen once. The origin of this receptor is a man younger than 35 in good health and CMV-seronegative. The chain employs TRBV7-9 and TRBJ2-7, with 10 bases matching TRBD1. Sequencing input: PBMCs. This CDR3 is CASSLAGTGVYEQYF. As DNA, the CDR3 is TGTGCCAGCAGCTTAGCCGGGACAGGGGTCTACGAGCAGTACTTC.